The entry below describes one TCR beta chain. The data stem from a study of blood T cell repertoires in COVID-19. The overall study: There were acute and convalescent COVID-19 samples, and they came from the United States, Italy and Spain. Sources were T cells, B-cell-depleted T cells, or PBMCs; the material itself was cDNA or gDNA.

In germline, CDR1 is MGHRA, CDR2 YSYEKL. This CDR3 is built from 15 residues. V lost 3 bases, J lost 9 bases, and 9 bases stayed unmatched. In the original analysis: Nucleated cell number was recorded as an estimate derived from reference gene primer amplification. Libraries were prepared by immunoSEQ multiplex PCR; TCRdb keeps only in-frame clonotypes and omits some of them. For V, J and clone size, that table is used; D and trimming come from the DNA. Of some 120,000 clones in the sample, 90% were seen once. The V and J genes are TRBV4-1 and TRBJ2-1, with 9 bases lining up with TRBD1. The sample taken for sequencing was peripheral blood. The sequence was collected from a human donor with active COVID-19. The donor label of this sample is uncertain. The CDR3: CASSHLPGQGGEQFF. In DNA form, the CDR3 reads TGCGCCAGCAGCCACCTACCGGGACAGGGCGGTGAGCAGTTCTTC.